The clone carrying this TCR beta chain has more than one count but fewer than ten. Its antigen is unidentified. The data derive from a study of T cell repertoires in cytomegalovirus infection. TCRdb independently ran MiXCR on the reads; one entry per CDR3 protein. The sample carries about 300,000 distinct CDR3 sequences, more than 20% recorded once. Findings of the study overall: Summed frequency of shared TCR beta families picked out CMV carriers who also had the relevant HLA. The ex vivo response showed dominance by HLA-C-restricted CMV-specific TCR beta clonotypes.

CDR1 is DFQATT, CDR2 SNEGSKA, per germline (reference sequence). The CDR3 is 16 residues long. Trimming left V 2 bases short and J 4 bases short, with 18 bases between. The gene calls are TRBV20-1 and TRBJ1-3, with D possibly matching TRBD1 (5 bases). Sequenced material: PBMCs. This sequence was found in a human donor in good health (CMV status not recorded). Some clones in this sample may be carry-over from other donors' samples. CDR3 in DNA: TGCAGTGCTAGAATGACGGGGCCCAGTAGGGGAAACACCATATATTTT. Protein sequence: CSARMTGPSRGNTIYF.